Described below is a single TCR beta chain sequence and its context. Its specificity is not known. TCRdb's table, derived via immunoSEQ multiplex PCR, lists solely in-frame clones and lacks some. The repertoire holds hundreds of thousands of clones, with roughly 72% as singletons. The sample comes from a study of shared clonotypes between healthy human individuals. Study results and limitations: Investigators expected sequencing depth to affect clonotype sharing among donors.

CDR1 is SGHAT and CDR2 is FQNNGV in the germline V gene. This CDR3 has 15 residues. Trimming took 1 base from V and 4 from J, leaving 13 bases between them. The V gene is TRBV11-2, the J gene TRBJ1-2, with D uncertain. The sample comprised PBMCs. The source is a woman aged 40 to 50 in good health. Some clones in this sample may be carry-over from other donors' samples. The CDR3 loop reads CASSLGSGNPYGYTF. The CDR3 region has the DNA TGTGCCAGCAGCTTAGGGTCGGGGAATCCCTATGGCTACACCTTC.